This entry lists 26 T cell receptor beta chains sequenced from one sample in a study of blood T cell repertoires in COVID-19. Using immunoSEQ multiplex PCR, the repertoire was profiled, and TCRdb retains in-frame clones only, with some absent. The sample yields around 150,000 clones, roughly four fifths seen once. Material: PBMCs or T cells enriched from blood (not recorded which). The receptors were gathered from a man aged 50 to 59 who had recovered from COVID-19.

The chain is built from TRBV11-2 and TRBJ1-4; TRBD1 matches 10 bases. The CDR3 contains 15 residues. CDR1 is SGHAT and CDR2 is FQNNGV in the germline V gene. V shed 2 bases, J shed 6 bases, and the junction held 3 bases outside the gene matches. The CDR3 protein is CASSLLGTGDEKLFF. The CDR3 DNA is TGTGCCAGCAGCTTATTAGGGACAGGGGATGAAAAACTGTTTTTT.

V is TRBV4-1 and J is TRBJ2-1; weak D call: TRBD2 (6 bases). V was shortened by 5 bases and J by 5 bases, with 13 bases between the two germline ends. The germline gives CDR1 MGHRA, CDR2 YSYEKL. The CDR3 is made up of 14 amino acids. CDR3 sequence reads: CASSFSGTDNEQFF. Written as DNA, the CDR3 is TGCGCCAGCAGCTTCTCCGGGACTGACAATGAGCAGTTCTTC.

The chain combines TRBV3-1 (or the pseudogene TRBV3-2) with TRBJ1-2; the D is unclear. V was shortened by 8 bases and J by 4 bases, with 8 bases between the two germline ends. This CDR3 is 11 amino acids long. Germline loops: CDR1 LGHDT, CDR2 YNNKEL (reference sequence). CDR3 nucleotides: TGTGCCAGCGGCGGGCCCTATGGCTACACCTTC. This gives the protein CASGGPYGYTF.

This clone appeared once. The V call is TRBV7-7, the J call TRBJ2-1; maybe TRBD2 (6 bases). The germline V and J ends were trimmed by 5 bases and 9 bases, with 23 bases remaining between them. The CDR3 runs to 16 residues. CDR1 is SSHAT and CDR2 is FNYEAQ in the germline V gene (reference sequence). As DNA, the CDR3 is TGTGCCAGCAGCCCTTCTTCGGGGCGCGGGATCGGTGAGCAGTTCTTC. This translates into CASSPSSGRGIGEQFF.

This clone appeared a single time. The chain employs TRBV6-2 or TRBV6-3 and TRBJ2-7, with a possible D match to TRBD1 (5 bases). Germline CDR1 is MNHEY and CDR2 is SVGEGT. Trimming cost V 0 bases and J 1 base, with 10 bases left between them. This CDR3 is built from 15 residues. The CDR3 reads CASSYSGQGSYEQYF. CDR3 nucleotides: TGTGCCAGCAGTTACTCGGGGCAAGGATCCTACGAGCAGTACTTC.

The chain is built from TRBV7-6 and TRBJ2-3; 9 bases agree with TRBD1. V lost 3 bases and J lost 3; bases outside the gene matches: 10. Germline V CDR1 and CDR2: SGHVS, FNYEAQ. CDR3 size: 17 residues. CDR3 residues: CASSFRAGTGWTDTQYF. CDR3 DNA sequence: TGTGCCAGCAGCTTTAGAGCCGGGACAGGGTGGACAGATACGCAGTATTTT.

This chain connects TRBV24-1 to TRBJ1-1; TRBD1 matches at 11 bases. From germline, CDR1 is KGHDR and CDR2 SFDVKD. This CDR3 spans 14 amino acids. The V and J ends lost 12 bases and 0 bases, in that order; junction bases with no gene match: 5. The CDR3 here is CASPGQGVNTEAFF. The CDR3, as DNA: TGTGCCTCCCCGGGACAGGGGGTGAACACTGAAGCTTTCTTT.

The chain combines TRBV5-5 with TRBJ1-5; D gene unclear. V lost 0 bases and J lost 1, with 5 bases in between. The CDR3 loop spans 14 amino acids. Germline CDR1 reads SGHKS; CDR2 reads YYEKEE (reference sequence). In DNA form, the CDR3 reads TGTGCCAGCAGCTTGGACAGCAGCAATCAGCCCCAGCATTTT. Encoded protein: CASSLDSSNQPQHF.

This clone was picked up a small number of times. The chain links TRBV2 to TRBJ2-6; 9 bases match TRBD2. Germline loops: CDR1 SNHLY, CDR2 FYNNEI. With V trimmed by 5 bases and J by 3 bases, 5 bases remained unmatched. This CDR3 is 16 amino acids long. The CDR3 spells CASSLRGGHGANVLTF. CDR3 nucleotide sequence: TGTGCCAGCAGTTTGCGGGGGGGGCATGGGGCCAACGTCCTGACTTTC.

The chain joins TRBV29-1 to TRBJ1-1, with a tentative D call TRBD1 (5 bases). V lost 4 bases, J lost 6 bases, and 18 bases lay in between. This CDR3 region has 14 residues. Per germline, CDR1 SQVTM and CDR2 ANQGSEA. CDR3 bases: TGCAGCGTTGTCCTACTCCTCAGGGTTCCTGAAGCTTTCTTT. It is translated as CSVVLLLRVPEAFF. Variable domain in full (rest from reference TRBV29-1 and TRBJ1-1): SAVISQKPSRDICQRGTSLTIQCQVDSQVTMMFWYRQQPGQSLTLIATANQGSEATYESGFVIDKFPISRPNLTFSTLTVSNMSPEDSSIYLCSVVLLLRVPEAFFGQGTRLTVV.

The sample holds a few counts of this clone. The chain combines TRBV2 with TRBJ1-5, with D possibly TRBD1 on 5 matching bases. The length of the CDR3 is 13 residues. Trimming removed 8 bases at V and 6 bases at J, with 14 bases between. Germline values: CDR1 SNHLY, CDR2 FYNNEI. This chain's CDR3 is CASGPEGSQPQHF. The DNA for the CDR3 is TGTGCCAGCGGCCCGGAGGGGAGTCAGCCCCAGCATTTT.

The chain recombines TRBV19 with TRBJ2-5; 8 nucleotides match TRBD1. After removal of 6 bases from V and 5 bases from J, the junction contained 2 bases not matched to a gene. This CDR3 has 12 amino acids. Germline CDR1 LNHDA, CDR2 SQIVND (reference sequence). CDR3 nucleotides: TGTGCCAGTAGGGGGACAGGCGAGACCCAGTACTTC. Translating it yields CASRGTGETQYF. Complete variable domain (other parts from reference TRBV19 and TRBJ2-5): DGGITQSPKYLFRKEGQNVTLSCEQNLNHDAMYWYRQDPGQGLRLIYYSQIVNDFQKGDIAEGYSVSREKKESFPLTVTSAQKNPTAFYLCASRGTGETQYFGPGTRLLVL.

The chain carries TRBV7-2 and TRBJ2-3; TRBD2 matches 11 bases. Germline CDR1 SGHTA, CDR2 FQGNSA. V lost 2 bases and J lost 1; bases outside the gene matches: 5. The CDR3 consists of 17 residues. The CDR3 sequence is CASSLRGGLAGTDTQYF. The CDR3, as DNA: TGTGCCAGCAGCTTAAGGGGGGGACTAGCGGGCACAGATACGCAGTATTTT.

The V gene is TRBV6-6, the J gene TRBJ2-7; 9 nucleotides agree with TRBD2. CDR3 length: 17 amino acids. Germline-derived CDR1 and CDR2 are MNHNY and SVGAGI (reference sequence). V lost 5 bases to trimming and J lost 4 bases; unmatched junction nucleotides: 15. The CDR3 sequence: CASSPRSSGGSGYEQYF. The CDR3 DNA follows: TGTGCCAGCAGTCCCCGCTCGAGCGGGGGGTCGGGGTACGAGCAGTACTTC.

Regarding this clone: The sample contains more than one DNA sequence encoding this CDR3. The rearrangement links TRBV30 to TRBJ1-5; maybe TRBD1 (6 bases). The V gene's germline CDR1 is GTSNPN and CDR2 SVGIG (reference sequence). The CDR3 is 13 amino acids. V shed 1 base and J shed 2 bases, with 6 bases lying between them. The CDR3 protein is CAWSAGGNQPQHF. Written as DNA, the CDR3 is TGTGCCTGGAGTGCAGGGGGCAATCAGCCCCAGCATTTT.

The CDR3 here is CASRPWAAELFF. In DNA form, the CDR3 reads TGTGCCAGCAGACCCTGGGCCGCGGAGCTGTTTTTT. The chain employs TRBV2 and TRBJ2-2, with D unclear. V gave up 6 bases and J gave up 10 bases, with 12 bases separating them. Germline CDR1 SNHLY, CDR2 FYNNEI. The CDR3 is 12 residues long. The full variable domain, with the rest looked up from reference TRBV2 and TRBJ2-2, is EPEVTQTPSHQVTQMGQEVILRCVPISNHLYFYWYRQILGQKVEFLVSFYNNEISEKSEIFDDQFSVERPDGSNFTLKIRSTKLEDSAMYFCASRPWAAELFFGEGSRLTVL.

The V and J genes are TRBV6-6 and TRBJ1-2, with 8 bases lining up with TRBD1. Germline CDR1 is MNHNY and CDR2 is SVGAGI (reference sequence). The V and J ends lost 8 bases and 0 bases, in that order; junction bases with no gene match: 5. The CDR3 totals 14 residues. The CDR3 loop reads CASATGDSNYGYTF. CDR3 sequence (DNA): TGTGCCAGCGCGACAGGGGACTCTAACTATGGCTACACCTTC.

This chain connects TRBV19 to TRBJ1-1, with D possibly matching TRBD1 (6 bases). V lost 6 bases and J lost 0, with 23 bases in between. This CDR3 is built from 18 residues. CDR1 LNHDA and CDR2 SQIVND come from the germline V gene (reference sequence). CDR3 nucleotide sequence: TGTGCCAGTAGGGGTTTACGAGCGGGGCAGGGGATGAACACTGAAGCTTTCTTT. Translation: CASRGLRAGQGMNTEAFF. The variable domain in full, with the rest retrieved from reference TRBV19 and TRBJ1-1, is DGGITQSPKYLFRKEGQNVTLSCEQNLNHDAMYWYRQDPGQGLRLIYYSQIVNDFQKGDIAEGYSVSREKKESFPLTVTSAQKNPTAFYLCASRGLRAGQGMNTEAFFGQGTRLTVV.

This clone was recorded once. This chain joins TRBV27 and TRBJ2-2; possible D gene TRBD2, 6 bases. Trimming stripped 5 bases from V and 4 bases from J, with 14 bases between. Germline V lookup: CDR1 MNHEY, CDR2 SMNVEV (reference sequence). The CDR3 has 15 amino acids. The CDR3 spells CASSLLADSTGELFF. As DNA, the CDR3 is TGTGCCAGCAGTCTCTTAGCGGATAGCACCGGGGAGCTGTTTTTT.

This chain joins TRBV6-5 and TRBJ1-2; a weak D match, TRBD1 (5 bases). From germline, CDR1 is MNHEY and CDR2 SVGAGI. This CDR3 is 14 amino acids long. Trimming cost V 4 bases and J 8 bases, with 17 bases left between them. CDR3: CASSSNPLGGGYTF. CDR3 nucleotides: TGTGCCAGCAGTTCGAACCCTTTGGGGGGAGGCTACACCTTC.

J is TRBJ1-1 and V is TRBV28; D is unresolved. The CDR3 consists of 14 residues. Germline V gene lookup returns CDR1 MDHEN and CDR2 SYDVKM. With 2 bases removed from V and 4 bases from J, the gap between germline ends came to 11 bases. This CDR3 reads CASSLSSLGTEAFF. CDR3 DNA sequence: TGTGCCAGCAGTTTAAGCAGCCTAGGCACTGAAGCTTTCTTT.

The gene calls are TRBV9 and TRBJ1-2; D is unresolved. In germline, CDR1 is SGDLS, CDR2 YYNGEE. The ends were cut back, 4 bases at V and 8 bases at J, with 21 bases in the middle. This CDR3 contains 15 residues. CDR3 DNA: TGTGCCAGCAGCCCCCTGAGCGGTTTCGATCGGGGCTACACCTTC. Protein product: CASSPLSGFDRGYTF.

CDR3 nucleotide sequence: TGTGCCAGCAGCGGACAGGGTGGTGGCTACACCTTC. Its protein product is CASSGQGGGYTF. This chain connects TRBV12-3 or TRBV12-4 to TRBJ1-2; 8 bases fit TRBD1. Losses at the gene ends were 6 bases for V and 7 bases for J; bases not matched to a gene: 4. The CDR3 contains 12 residues.

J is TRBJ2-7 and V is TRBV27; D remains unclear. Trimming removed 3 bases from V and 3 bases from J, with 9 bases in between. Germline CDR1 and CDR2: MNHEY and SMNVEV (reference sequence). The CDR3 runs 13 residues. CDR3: CASSFRVGYEQYF. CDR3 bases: TGTGCCAGCAGTTTTCGGGTAGGCTACGAGCAGTACTTC.

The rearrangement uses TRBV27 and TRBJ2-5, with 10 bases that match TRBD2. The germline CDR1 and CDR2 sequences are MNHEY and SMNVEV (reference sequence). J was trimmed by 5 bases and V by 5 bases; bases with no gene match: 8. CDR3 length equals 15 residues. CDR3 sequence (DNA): TGTGCCAGCAGTATCCAGCGGGGGGGCCGTGAGACCCAGTACTTC. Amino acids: CASSIQRGGRETQYF.

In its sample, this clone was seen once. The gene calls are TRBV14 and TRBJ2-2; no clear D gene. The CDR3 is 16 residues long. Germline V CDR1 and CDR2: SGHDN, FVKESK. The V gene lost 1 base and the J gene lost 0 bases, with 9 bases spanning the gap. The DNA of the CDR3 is TGTGCCAGCAGCCAAGTCGACTTCTCGAACACCGGGGAGCTGTTTTTT. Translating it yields CASSQVDFSNTGELFF.